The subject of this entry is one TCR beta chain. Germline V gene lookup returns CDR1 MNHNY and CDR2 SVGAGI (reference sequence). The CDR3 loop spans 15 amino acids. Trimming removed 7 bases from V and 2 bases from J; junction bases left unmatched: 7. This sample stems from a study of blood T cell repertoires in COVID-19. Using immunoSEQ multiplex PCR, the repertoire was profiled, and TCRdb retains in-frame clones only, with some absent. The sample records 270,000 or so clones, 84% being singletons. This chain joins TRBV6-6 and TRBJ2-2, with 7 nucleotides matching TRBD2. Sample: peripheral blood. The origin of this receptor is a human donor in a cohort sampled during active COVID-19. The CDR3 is CASTRDYLNTGELFF. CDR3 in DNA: TGTGCCAGCACCCGGGACTACCTTAACACCGGGGAGCTGTTTTTT.